Included here is one T cell receptor (beta chain) sequence, with context. This entry belongs to a study of PD-1 blockade in classical Hodgkin lymphoma. TCRdb's table, derived via immunoSEQ multiplex PCR, lists solely in-frame clones and lacks some. The table records 6,500 to 10,000 clones, about 86% of them present only once. The germline gives CDR1 SGHVS, CDR2 FQNEAQ. The CDR3 is made up of 15 amino acids. The V gene end was trimmed by 0 bases and the J gene end by 2 bases; junction bases not matched to a gene: 2. Patients all relapsed after autologous stem cell transplantation, and there was variation in brentuximab vedotin exposure. PBMCs were thawed, and CD8+ T cells were then isolated from them by magnetic negative selection.

The V call is TRBV7-8, the J call TRBJ2-5; 8 bases map to TRBD2. The TCR comes from a human donor with classical Hodgkin lymphoma. The sequences come from CD8+ T cells from blood, collected at baseline. CDR3 sequence (DNA): TGTGCCAGCAGCTTAGCGCGGGGGGATCAAGAGACCCAGTACTTC. Encoded protein: CASSLARGDQETQYF.